The text below deals with one TCR beta chain. This specimen comes from a study of blood T cell repertoires in COVID-19. Turning to the study itself: From the United States, Italy and Spain came samples of acute and convalescent COVID-19. From T cells, B-cell-depleted T cells, or PBMCs came the material, which was cDNA or gDNA.

Seattle patients were enrolled while actively infected and followed longitudinally. Authors' methods: Quantification of nucleated cells was approximated via reference gene primer amplification. TCRdb keeps only in-frame clones here, not all; method: immunoSEQ multiplex PCR. That table furnishes V, J and clone size, whereas the DNA furnished D and trimming. The sample includes more than 250,000 clones, more than 70% seen only once; the top ten take approximately 1.6%. Losses at the gene ends were 4 bases for V and 5 bases for J; bases not matched to a gene: 10. The CDR3 covers 15 residues. The germline V gene encodes CDR1 SGHDT and CDR2 YYEEEE.

The sample consisted of peripheral blood. This clonotype was obtained from a woman in her twenties or thirties with COVID-19, enrolled during active disease. V is TRBV5-6 and J is TRBJ2-3; 7 nucleotides agree with TRBD1. CDR3 loop: CASSRSGQRIDTQYF. The CDR3 coding sequence is TGTGCCAGCAGCAGATCGGGACAGAGGATAGATACGCAGTATTTT.